Presented here are 4 T cell receptor beta chains from one specimen sequenced in a study of cytomegalovirus exposure and HLA in healthy donors. The PCR contained 60 Vbeta and 13 Jbeta primers. Clones were sequenced by immunoSEQ multiplex PCR, and TCRdb holds only the in-frame ones, with some missing. Altogether some 190,000 clones are present, just over 75% being singletons, with the ten largest covering about 1.5%. Sequenced sample: PBMCs. These receptors originate from a man aged 18 to 30 in good health and CMV-seronegative.

The V gene is TRBV11-3, the J gene TRBJ2-7, with D uncertain. The CDR3 is 13 amino acids. V lost 7 bases and J lost 6, with 16 bases in between. The V gene's germline CDR1 is SGHNT and CDR2 YENEEA. In nucleotides, the CDR3 is TGTGCCAGCACGGTCGGGTCGGCACTCGAGCAGTACTTC. This encodes CASTVGSALEQYF.

The J gene is TRBJ1-4, the V gene TRBV4-3, with no clear D. CDR1 and CDR2 from the germline V gene are LGHNA and YSLEER. The CDR3 has 18 residues. Trimming pared 0 bases from V and 0 bases from J, leaving 14 bases between. The CDR3 coding sequence is TGCGCCAGCAGCCAAGATAAAGTTGCCGGGGCAACTAATGAAAAACTGTTTTTT. It yields the protein CASSQDKVAGATNEKLFF.

The J gene is TRBJ1-1, the V gene TRBV13; D is possibly TRBD1 (6 bases). The CDR3 extends over 14 amino acids. The germline V and J ends were trimmed by 5 bases and 5 bases, with 15 bases remaining between them. Germline CDR1 reads PRHDT; CDR2 reads FYEKMQ (reference sequence). The CDR3 DNA reads as TGTGCCAGCAGCAGACGGACAGTCGTGACTGAAGCTTTCTTT. Translation gives CASSRRTVVTEAFF.

This clone showed up just once. This chain joins TRBV5-1 and TRBJ1-1; D unresolved. Germline-derived CDR1 and CDR2 are SGHRS and YFSETQ. CDR3 length equals 14 residues. Between the trimmed V and J ends, which lost 0 bases and 3 bases, there was a span of 9 bases. CDR3 loop: CASSLASRDTEAFF. The CDR3, as DNA: TGCGCCAGCAGCTTGGCCAGCCGGGACACTGAAGCTTTCTTT.